Below are 9 T cell receptor beta chains sequenced from a single sample in a study of shared clonotypes between healthy human individuals. Generated by immunoSEQ multiplex PCR, the TCRdb table keeps only in-frame clones and is missing some. The sample records some 2.3 million clones, 93% being singletons. The sequenced sample was naive CD4+ T cells from PBMCs. The subset here: CD45RA+ positively selected. Every receptor here comes from a man aged 18 to 29 in good health. Some clones in this sample may be carry-over from other donors' samples.

The rearrangement uses TRBV5-5 and TRBJ2-5; maybe TRBD2 (6 bases). The length of the CDR3 is 16 residues. Germline V gives CDR1 SGHKS, CDR2 YYEKEE (reference sequence). Trimming shortened V by 3 bases and J by 0 bases, and 15 bases separated the two germline ends. CDR3 in DNA: TGTGCCAGCAGCTACCCAAGATGGGACTACCAAGAGACCCAGTACTTC. The encoded protein is CASSYPRWDYQETQYF. Filled out from reference TRBV5-5 and TRBJ2-5, the complete variable domain reads DAGVTQSPTHLIKTRGQQVTLRCSPISGHKSVSWYQQVLGQGPQFIFQYYEKEERGRGNFPDRFSARQFPNYSSELNVNALLLGDSALYLCASSYPRWDYQETQYFGPGTRLLVL.

The genes are TRBV5-5 and TRBJ2-3, with 7 bases that match TRBD2. The V gene end was trimmed by 4 bases and the J gene end by 3 bases; junction bases not matched to a gene: 14. This CDR3 has 17 amino acids. Germline CDR1 SGHKS, CDR2 YYEKEE (reference sequence). The CDR3 sequence is CASSTGGGRRPTDTQYF. DNA of the CDR3: TGTGCCAGCAGCACGGGAGGAGGGAGACGACCGACAGATACGCAGTATTTT.

This clone was found once. Other DNA variants within this sample encode the same CDR3. The V and J genes are TRBV5-4 and TRBJ2-7, with 11 nucleotides matching TRBD2. The germline gives CDR1 SGHNT, CDR2 YYREEE (reference sequence). V lost 4 bases to trimming and J lost 1 base; unmatched junction nucleotides: 4. This CDR3 comprises 15 residues. CDR3 loop: CASSRGTSGSYEQYF. Here the CDR3 DNA reads TGTGCCAGCAGCCGTGGGACTAGCGGTTCCTACGAGCAGTACTTC.

This clone was counted once. V is TRBV4-2 and J is TRBJ1-2; no clear D gene. The V gene lost 1 base and the J gene lost 3 bases, with 3 bases spanning the gap. This CDR3 has 12 residues. The germline CDR1 and CDR2 sequences are LGHNA and YNFKEQ. The CDR3 nucleotides are TGTGCCAGCAGCCAAGGCTACTATGGCTACACCTTC. Translation: CASSQGYYGYTF.

There are a few counts of this clone. Other DNA sequences from this sample encode an identical CDR3 as well. V is TRBV12-5 and J is TRBJ2-6; no clear D. Germline lookup yields CDR1 LGHNT and CDR2 FRNRAP. Between the trimmed V and J ends, which lost 3 bases and 1 base, there was a span of 1 base. The CDR3 totals 13 residues. CDR3 loop: CASGLSGANVLTF. CDR3 DNA sequence: TGTGCTAGTGGTTTATCTGGGGCCAACGTCCTGACTTTC.

This rearrangement joins TRBV19 to TRBJ2-1, with 15 bases lining up with TRBD2. The CDR3 is 17 residues long. Germline lookup yields CDR1 LNHDA and CDR2 SQIVND (reference sequence). With V trimmed by 7 bases and J by 0 bases, 4 bases remained unmatched. This chain's CDR3 is CASTGTSGRSSYNEQFF. In DNA, the CDR3 is TGTGCCAGTACCGGGACTAGCGGGAGGAGCTCCTACAATGAGCAGTTCTTC. The full variable domain, with the rest looked up from reference TRBV19 and TRBJ2-1, is DGGITQSPKYLFRKEGQNVTLSCEQNLNHDAMYWYRQDPGQGLRLIYYSQIVNDFQKGDIAEGYSVSREKKESFPLTVTSAQKNPTAFYLCASTGTSGRSSYNEQFFGPGTRLTVL.

This chain links TRBV28 with TRBJ2-1; 8 bases fit TRBD2. The length of the CDR3 is 21 residues. CDR1 and CDR2 (germline): MDHEN, SYDVKM. The J segment lost 1 base and the V segment lost 1 base, leaving 18 bases of the junction unmatched. In DNA form, the CDR3 reads TGTGCCAGCAGTTTATATGGACTGGCGGGAGGCCGCCGTGGATCCTACAATGAGCAGTTCTTC. As protein: CASSLYGLAGGRRGSYNEQFF.

V and J are TRBV27 and TRBJ2-1; D gene ambiguous. V was shortened by 4 bases and J by 0 bases, with 13 bases between the two germline ends. The CDR3 is 16 residues long. From germline, CDR1 is MNHEY and CDR2 SMNVEV (reference sequence). Here the CDR3 reads CASSSKTSSSYNEQFF. The CDR3 DNA sequence: TGTGCCAGCAGTTCCAAGACTTCCAGCTCCTACAATGAGCAGTTCTTC.

Concerning this clone: Other DNA sequences in the same sample also yield this CDR3. CDR3 sequence: CASSSTAYEQYF. The CDR3 DNA reads TGTGCCAGCAGTTCCACAGCCTACGAGCAGTACTTC. The rearrangement joins TRBV28 to TRBJ2-7; D gene unclear. This CDR3 region has 12 residues. CDR1 and CDR2 (germline): MDHEN, SYDVKM. Trimming left V 4 bases short and J 2 bases short, with 6 bases between.